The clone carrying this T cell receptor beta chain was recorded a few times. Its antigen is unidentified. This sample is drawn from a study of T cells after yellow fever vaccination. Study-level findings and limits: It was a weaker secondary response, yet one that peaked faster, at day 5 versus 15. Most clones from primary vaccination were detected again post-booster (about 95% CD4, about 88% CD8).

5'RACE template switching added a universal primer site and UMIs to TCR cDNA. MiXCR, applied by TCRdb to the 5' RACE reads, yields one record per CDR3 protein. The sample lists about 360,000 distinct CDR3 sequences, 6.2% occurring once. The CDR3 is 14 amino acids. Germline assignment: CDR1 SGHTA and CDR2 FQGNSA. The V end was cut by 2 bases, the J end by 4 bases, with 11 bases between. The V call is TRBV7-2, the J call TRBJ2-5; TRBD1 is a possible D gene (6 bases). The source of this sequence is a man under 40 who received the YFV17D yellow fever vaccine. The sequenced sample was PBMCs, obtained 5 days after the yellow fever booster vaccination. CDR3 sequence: CASSLRQAGETQYF. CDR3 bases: TGTGCCAGCAGCTTAAGACAGGCCGGAGAGACCCAGTACTTC.